The 9 T cell receptor beta chains listed next were all sequenced from one sample in a study of T cell repertoires in cytomegalovirus infection. TCRdb reprocessed the reads with MiXCR, giving one entry per CDR3 protein. Altogether roughly 230,000 distinct CDR3 sequences are present, 6.5% being singletons, with the ten largest covering more than 5.5%. Sequencing used PBMCs. The receptor set was obtained from a human donor in good health (CMV status not recorded). Some clones in this sample may be carry-over from other donors' samples.

The sample holds many counts of this clonotype. The chain has TRBV6-2 or TRBV6-3 and TRBJ2-5, with D maybe TRBD2 (5 bases). This CDR3 is built from 13 residues. The germline V gene has CDR1 MNHEY and CDR2 SVGEGT. Trimming pared 6 bases from V and 3 bases from J, leaving 11 bases between. CDR3 in amino acids: CASSETGKETQYF. The CDR3 DNA follows: TGTGCCAGCAGCGAGACCGGGAAAGAGACCCAGTACTTC.

This clonotype came up many times. The chain couples TRBV7-2 to TRBJ1-5; the D is unclear. Trimming took off 1 base at V and 3 bases at J, with 10 bases between the two ends. The germline gives CDR1 SGHTA, CDR2 FQGNSA. The CDR3 is made up of 15 amino acids. CDR3: CASSLGRGNNQPQHF. CDR3 bases: TGTGCCAGCAGCTTAGGTCGCGGGAACAATCAGCCCCAGCATTTT.

The chain's CDR3 is CASSLPGTGGFTEAFF. For the CDR3, the DNA is TGTGCCAGCAGCTTACCCGGGACAGGGGGCTTCACTGAAGCTTTCTTT. J is TRBJ1-1 and V is TRBV7-9, with 12 bases fitting TRBD1. Germline values: CDR1 SEHNR, CDR2 FQNEAQ (reference sequence). The CDR3 has 16 amino acids. With 2 bases clipped from V and 4 bases from J, the junction kept 5 bases outside the gene matches.

This clonotype was recorded many times. Its ends do not fully match the called genes, so a read error is possible. V usage is TRBV7-9 and J usage is TRBJ1-3; no clear D gene. The CDR3 consists of 11 residues. Germline CDR1 and CDR2: SEHNR and FQNEAQ (reference sequence). The CDR3 spells CASSDGSTIYF. The CDR3 DNA reads as TGTGCCAGCAGCGACGGAAGCACCATATATTTT.

The sample holds many counts of this clonotype. The V and J genes are TRBV7-8 and TRBJ1-5; maybe TRBD1 (6 bases). The CDR3 runs 14 residues. Germline CDR1 reads SGHVS; CDR2 reads FQNEAQ. V was cut by 6 bases and J by 9 bases, with 18 bases left in between. The CDR3 coding sequence is TGTGCCAGCAGTATAGACAGGACACCGGGGCCCCAGCATTTT. Amino acids: CASSIDRTPGPQHF.

This clonotype occurred many times. This chain joins TRBV4-2 and TRBJ1-4; perhaps TRBD1 as D (5 bases). CDR1 and CDR2 (germline): LGHNA, YNFKEQ. The CDR3 spans 15 residues. V shed 0 bases and J shed 7 bases, with 12 bases lying between them. The CDR3 coding sequence is TGTGCCAGCAGCCAAGAGGAGGGGCTGGGTGAAAAACTGTTTTTT. This encodes CASSQEEGLGEKLFF.

Ten or more counts support this clonotype. The chain carries TRBV7-2 and TRBJ1-1; D may be TRBD1 (5 bases). Germline V gene data show CDR1 as SGHTA and CDR2 as FQGNSA. V lost 1 base to trimming and J lost 0 bases, with 15 bases between them. This CDR3 has 17 residues. The CDR3 nucleotides are TGTGCCAGCAGCTTAGACGAGGTAGGGGCCATGAACACTGAAGCTTTCTTT. This translates into CASSLDEVGAMNTEAFF.

This clonotype was recorded a few times. This chain joins TRBV11-2 and TRBJ2-7; TRBD2 agrees at 7 bases. Germline loops: CDR1 SGHAT, CDR2 FQNNGV. The junction had 10 bases not matched to a gene; V was cut back by 6 bases and J by 2 bases. This CDR3 comprises 15 residues. This CDR3 is CASSVKRGETYEQYF. The CDR3 DNA follows: TGTGCCAGCAGTGTTAAGCGGGGCGAGACCTACGAGCAGTACTTC.

This clonotype was detected ten times or more. The chain joins TRBV20-1 to TRBJ2-2; weak D call: TRBD2 (6 bases). CDR1 and CDR2 (germline): DFQATT, SNEGSKA (reference sequence). Trimming took off 0 bases at V and 0 bases at J, with 8 bases between the two ends. The CDR3 runs to 15 residues. Here the CDR3 reads CSARDRLANTGELFF. The CDR3 nucleotides read TGCAGTGCTAGAGACCGACTAGCGAACACCGGGGAGCTGTTTTTT.